This passage covers 22 T cell receptor beta chains from one sample sequenced in a study of tumour-infiltrating T cells in Burkitt lymphoma. The method was immunoSEQ multiplex PCR; TCRdb's version includes in-frame clones alone and lacks a portion of them. The sample lists approximately 15,000 clones, approximately 28% occurring once. Sequencing input: tumor tissue. Receptors originate from a human donor with diffuse large B-cell lymphoma.

This chain links TRBV10-3 with TRBJ2-1; 10 bases map to TRBD1. The germline gives CDR1 ENHRY, CDR2 SYGVKD. The V segment lost 5 bases and the J segment 4 bases; nucleotides outside the gene matches: 17. The CDR3 sequence is 19 residues long. CDR3 DNA: TGTGCCATCAGTCCGGGGGGTCAAAAAGGGACAGGGGTTTACAATGAGCAGTTCTTC. Translation gives CAISPGGQKGTGVYNEQFF.

This clone was counted a few times. J is TRBJ2-7 and V is TRBV2; 7 nucleotides agree with TRBD2. The ends lost 3 bases at V and 2 bases at J; junction bases unmatched: 7. The CDR3 extends over 15 amino acids. The germline V gene has CDR1 SNHLY and CDR2 FYNNEI. CDR3 loop: CASSEVAGVAYEQYF. The DNA of the CDR3 is TGTGCCAGCAGTGAGGTTGCGGGAGTCGCCTACGAGCAGTACTTC.

Turning to this clone: It may be a read error: a sequence one base away is much more abundant. The chain carries TRBV5-1 and TRBJ2-1; 8 nucleotides align to TRBD1. The ends lost 1 base at V and 0 bases at J; junction bases unmatched: 9. The CDR3 consists of 18 residues. Germline CDR1 SGHRS, CDR2 YFSETQ. CDR3 DNA: TGCGCCAGCAGCTTGACAAGGGGACAGGCTAGCTCCTACAATGAGCAGTTCTTC. It encodes CASSLTRGQASSYNEQFF.

The chain employs TRBV4-2 and TRBJ2-2; D gene ambiguous. V lost 0 bases to trimming and J lost 4 bases, with 15 bases between them. Per the germline V gene, CDR1 is LGHNA and CDR2 is YNFKEQ. CDR3 size: 17 residues. The CDR3 DNA sequence: TGTGCCAGCAGCCAAGATTCGAAAGGTCCAGCCACCGGGGAGCTGTTTTTT. Translating gives CASSQDSKGPATGELFF.

The chain links TRBV19 to TRBJ2-5; D tentatively fits TRBD1 or TRBD2 (6 bases each). V was cut by 5 bases and J by 0 bases, with 10 bases left in between. CDR1 LNHDA and CDR2 SQIVND come from the germline V gene (reference sequence). The CDR3 sequence is 14 residues long. This CDR3 reads CASSEGGNQETQYF. The CDR3, as DNA: TGTGCCAGTAGTGAGGGGGGCAACCAAGAGACCCAGTACTTC.

This chain uses TRBV2 with TRBJ1-1; D is uncertain. CDR3 length equals 11 residues. Trimming stripped 7 bases from V and 5 bases from J, with 8 bases between. Germline CDR1 SNHLY, CDR2 FYNNEI. The CDR3 DNA reads TGTGCCAGCACGGGAAGGACTGAAGCTTTCTTT. Its translation is CASTGRTEAFF.

The table lists this clone with a few counts. V gene TRBV5-1 combines with J gene TRBJ2-2; D possibly corresponds to TRBD2 (6 bases). The germline V and J ends were trimmed by 2 bases and 7 bases, with 15 bases remaining between them. CDR3 size: 15 residues. The germline V gene has CDR1 SGHRS and CDR2 YFSETQ. The CDR3 spells CASSFEGGLGGELFF. The CDR3 nucleotides read TGCGCCAGCAGCTTCGAGGGAGGATTAGGCGGGGAGCTGTTTTTT. Variable domain in full (rest from reference TRBV5-1 and TRBJ2-2): KAGVTQTPRYLIKTRGQQVTLSCSPISGHRSVSWYQQTPGQGLQFLFEYFSETQRNKGNFPGRFSGRQFSNSRSEMNVSTLELGDSALYLCASSFEGGLGGELFFGEGSRLTVL.

The table lists this clone with a few counts. The genes are TRBV25-1 and TRBJ1-1; weak D call: TRBD1 (6 bases). Germline loops: CDR1 MGHDK, CDR2 SYGVNS. Trimming removed 5 bases at V and 1 base at J, with 11 bases between. CDR3 length: 14 residues. Here the CDR3 reads CASSTQGQNTEAFF. The CDR3 region has the DNA TGTGCCAGCAGTACACAGGGACAGAACACTGAAGCTTTCTTT.

The V gene is TRBV14, the J gene TRBJ2-1, with a possible D match to TRBD1 (7 bases). The CDR3 runs to 15 residues. Germline CDR1 and CDR2: SGHDN and FVKESK. V lost 1 base and J lost 7, with 14 bases in between. The CDR3 sequence is CASSQGQGGRNEQFF. In DNA form, the CDR3 reads TGTGCCAGCAGCCAAGGGCAGGGGGGTAGGAATGAGCAGTTCTTC.

This chain links TRBV18 with TRBJ2-2; D is ambiguous. The V gene lost 0 bases and the J gene lost 4 bases, with 9 bases spanning the gap. The CDR3 covers 15 residues. Germline assignment: CDR1 KGHSH and CDR2 LQKENI. The CDR3: CASSPPNGRTGELFF. The CDR3 coding sequence is TGTGCCAGCTCACCACCGAACGGACGCACCGGGGAGCTGTTTTTT.

The chain carries TRBV9 and TRBJ2-1; tentatively, D is TRBD1 or TRBD2 (5 bases each). V lost 3 bases and J 2 bases, leaving 21 bases between the germline ends. The CDR3 is made up of 18 amino acids. Germline V gene sequence: CDR1 SGDLS, CDR2 YYNGEE. CDR3 sequence (DNA): TGTGCCAGCAGCGAGGGGAGTCTGGGGACCCCCCCCTACAATGAGCAGTTCTTC. Protein: CASSEGSLGTPPYNEQFF.

This clone appeared a single time. The V call is TRBV5-1, the J call TRBJ2-1; 7 bases map to TRBD2. CDR1 is SGHRS and CDR2 is YFSETQ in the germline V gene. J was trimmed by 5 bases and V by 2 bases; bases with no gene match: 1. The CDR3 has 13 residues. Here the CDR3 DNA reads TGCGCCAGCAGCTTTACTAGCGACAATGAGCAGTTCTTC. This gives the protein CASSFTSDNEQFF.

The genes are TRBV7-9 and TRBJ2-2; 11 bases line up with TRBD2. Germline CDR1 SEHNR, CDR2 FQNEAQ (reference sequence). The length of the CDR3 is 16 residues. The junction had 4 bases not matched to a gene; V was cut back by 6 bases and J by 1 base. The CDR3 DNA follows: TGTGCCAGCAGATCTGGACTAGCGGGGAACACCGGGGAGCTGTTTTTT. It encodes CASRSGLAGNTGELFF.

The chain employs TRBV6-5 and TRBJ2-7, with 7 bases matching TRBD1. Germline values: CDR1 MNHEY, CDR2 SVGAGI. The CDR3 is 13 amino acids. Trimming cost V 6 bases and J 5 bases; bases outside gene matches: 7. CDR3 sequence (DNA): TGTGCCAGCAGCGACAGGGAAGGGGACGAGCAGTACTTC. Encoded protein: CASSDREGDEQYF.

The table lists this clone with a few counts. The rearrangement uses TRBV5-4 and TRBJ2-1, with TRBD2 matching 11 bases. Looked up from germline, CDR1 is SGHNT and CDR2 is YYREEE (reference sequence). The CDR3 sequence is 13 residues long. The V segment lost 4 bases and the J segment 8 bases; nucleotides outside the gene matches: 2. CDR3 loop: CASSPSGGYEQFF. The CDR3 DNA sequence: TGTGCCAGCAGCCCTAGCGGGGGGTATGAGCAGTTCTTC.

This clone was recorded a few times. V usage is TRBV19 and J usage is TRBJ2-1; 7 nucleotides agree with TRBD2. This CDR3 region has 15 residues. V shed 4 bases and J 7 bases; nucleotides not matched to a gene: 10. Germline values: CDR1 LNHDA, CDR2 SQIVND (reference sequence). As DNA, the CDR3 is TGTGCCAGTAGTAGAGCAAACAGCGGGACGAATGAGCAGTTCTTC. Its protein is CASSRANSGTNEQFF.

The gene calls are TRBV20-1 and TRBJ2-5, with 8 bases matching TRBD2. Germline loops: CDR1 DFQATT, CDR2 SNEGSKA (reference sequence). This CDR3 is 11 amino acids long. CDR3 sequence: CSTAGEETQYF. CDR3 in DNA: TGCAGCACAGCGGGAGAAGAGACCCAGTACTTC.

In this sample, this clone is medium-sized. The chain employs TRBV7-2 and TRBJ1-1, with 9 positions matching TRBD1. The V gene's germline CDR1 is SGHTA and CDR2 FQGNSA. The J segment lost 6 bases and the V segment lost 5 bases, leaving 10 bases of the junction unmatched. This CDR3 comprises 15 residues. The CDR3 here is CASSRETGGHAEAFF. The DNA of the CDR3 is TGTGCCAGCAGCAGGGAAACAGGGGGCCACGCTGAAGCTTTCTTT.

This clone occurred once. V usage is TRBV7-9 and J usage is TRBJ2-2; no definite D call. The germline CDR1 and CDR2 sequences are SEHNR and FQNEAQ (reference sequence). CDR3 length: 13 amino acids. Trimming took off 5 bases at V and 10 bases at J, with 14 bases between the two ends. DNA for the CDR3: TGTGCCAGCAGCCCATCGGCAGCCGAGGAGCTGTTTTTT. Protein: CASSPSAAEELFF.

This sequence joins TRBV28 and TRBJ2-7; 10 bases map to TRBD2. V lost 5 bases to trimming and J lost 2 bases; unmatched junction nucleotides: 6. Germline values: CDR1 MDHEN, CDR2 SYDVKM. This CDR3 spans 15 amino acids. Here the CDR3 reads CASSPTAGGPYEQYF. In DNA form, the CDR3 reads TGTGCCAGCAGTCCGACAGCGGGAGGGCCCTACGAGCAGTACTTC. Looking up the rest from reference TRBV28 and TRBJ2-7 gives the full variable domain: DVKVTQSSRYLVKRTGEKVFLECVQDMDHENMFWYRQDPGLGLRLIYFSYDVKMKEKGDIPEGYSVSREKKERFSLILESASTNQTSMYLCASSPTAGGPYEQYFGPGTRLTVT.

The chain has TRBV7-3 and TRBJ2-7; D is uncertain. The CDR3 consists of 14 residues. The germline V gene has CDR1 SGHTA and CDR2 FQGTGA. Trimming removed 3 bases from V and 0 bases from J, with 9 bases in between. CDR3 nucleotide sequence: TGTGCCAGCAGCTTCGACGCGGACTCCTACGAGCAGTACTTC. Translating gives CASSFDADSYEQYF.

This clone has more than one count but fewer than ten. The genes are TRBV6-5 and TRBJ2-2, with D possibly TRBD2 on 5 matching bases. In germline, CDR1 is MNHEY, CDR2 SVGAGI. This CDR3 has 13 amino acids. V lost 5 bases to trimming and J lost 6 bases, with 10 bases between them. The CDR3 DNA is TGTGCCAGCAGTAACCCCGGGGCCGGGGAGCTGTTTTTT. It specifies CASSNPGAGELFF.